This TCR beta chain is drawn from a study of PD-L1 blockade in urothelial cancer. In germline, CDR1 is MNHEY, CDR2 SMNVEV (reference sequence). V shed 1 base and J shed 4 bases, with 11 bases lying between them. This CDR3 is built from 15 residues. This table comes from immunoSEQ multiplex PCR, and its TCRdb copy is limited to in-frame clones, with some not included. The sample yields tens of thousands of clones, nearly 90% seen once. This clone appeared a few times. The TCR comes from an older woman with urothelial cancer. The chain links TRBV27 to TRBJ1-5, with TRBD1 as a possible D gene (5 bases). The sequencing used PBMCs, collected around atezolizumab (anti-PD-L1) treatment. The DNA for the CDR3 is TGTGCCAGCAGTTTATTTAGGGGTGCTAATCAGCCCCAGCATTTT. The encoded protein is CASSLFRGANQPQHF.